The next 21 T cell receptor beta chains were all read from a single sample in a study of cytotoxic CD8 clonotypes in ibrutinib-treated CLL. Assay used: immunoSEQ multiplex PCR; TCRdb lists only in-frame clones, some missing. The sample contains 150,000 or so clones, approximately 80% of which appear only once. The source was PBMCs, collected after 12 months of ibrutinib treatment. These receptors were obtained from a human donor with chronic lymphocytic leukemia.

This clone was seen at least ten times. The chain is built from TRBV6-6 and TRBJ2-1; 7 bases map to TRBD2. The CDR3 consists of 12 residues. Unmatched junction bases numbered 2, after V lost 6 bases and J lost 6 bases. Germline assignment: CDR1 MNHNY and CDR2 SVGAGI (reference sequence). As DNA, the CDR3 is TGTGCCAGCAGCACTAGCGCCAATGAGCAGTTCTTC. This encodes CASSTSANEQFF.

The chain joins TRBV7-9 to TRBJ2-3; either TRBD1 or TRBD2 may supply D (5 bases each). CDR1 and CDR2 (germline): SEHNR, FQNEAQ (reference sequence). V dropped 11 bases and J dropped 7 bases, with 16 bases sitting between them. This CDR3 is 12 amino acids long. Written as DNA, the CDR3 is TGTGCCTCAAGCCGGGACGGGAATACGCAGTATTTT. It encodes CASSRDGNTQYF.

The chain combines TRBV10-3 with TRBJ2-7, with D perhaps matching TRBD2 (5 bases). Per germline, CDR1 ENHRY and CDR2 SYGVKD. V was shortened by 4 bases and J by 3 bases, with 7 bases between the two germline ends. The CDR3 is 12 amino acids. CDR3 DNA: TGTGCCATCAGTGGACGGGACTACGAGCAGTACTTC. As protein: CAISGRDYEQYF.

The CDR3 loop reads CASRGKYNEQFF. In DNA, the CDR3 is TGTGCCAGCAGAGGGAAATACAATGAGCAGTTCTTC. This chain connects TRBV5-8 to TRBJ2-1; no clear D. Trimming pared 5 bases from V and 4 bases from J, leaving 7 bases between. The V gene's germline CDR1 is SGHTS and CDR2 YDEGEE. The CDR3 length is 12 residues.

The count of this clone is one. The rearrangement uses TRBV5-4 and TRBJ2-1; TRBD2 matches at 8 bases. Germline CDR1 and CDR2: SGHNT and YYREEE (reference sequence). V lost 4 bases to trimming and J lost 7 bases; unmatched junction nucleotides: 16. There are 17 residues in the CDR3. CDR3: CASSPRGGPLLGNEQFF. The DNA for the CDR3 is TGTGCCAGCAGCCCCCGGGGGGGACCCCTTCTAGGAAATGAGCAGTTCTTC. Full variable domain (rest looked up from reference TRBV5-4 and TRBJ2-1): ETGVTQSPTHLIKTRGQQVTLRCSSQSGHNTVSWYQQALGQGPQFIFQYYREEENGRGNFPPRFSGLQFPNYSSELNVNALELDDSALYLCASSPRGGPLLGNEQFFGPGTRLTVL.

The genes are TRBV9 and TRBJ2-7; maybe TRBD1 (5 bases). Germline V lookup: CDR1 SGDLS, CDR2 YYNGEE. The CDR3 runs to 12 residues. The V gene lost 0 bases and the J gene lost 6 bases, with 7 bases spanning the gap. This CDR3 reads CASSVERGEQYF. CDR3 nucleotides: TGTGCCAGCAGCGTAGAAAGGGGCGAGCAGTACTTC.

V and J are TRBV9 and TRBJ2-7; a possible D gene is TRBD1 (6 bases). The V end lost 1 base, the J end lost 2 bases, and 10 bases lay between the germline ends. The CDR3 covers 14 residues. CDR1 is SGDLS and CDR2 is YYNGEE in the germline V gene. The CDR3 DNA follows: TGTGCCAGCAGCGTATCTGGGACAACCTACGAGCAGTACTTC. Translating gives CASSVSGTTYEQYF.

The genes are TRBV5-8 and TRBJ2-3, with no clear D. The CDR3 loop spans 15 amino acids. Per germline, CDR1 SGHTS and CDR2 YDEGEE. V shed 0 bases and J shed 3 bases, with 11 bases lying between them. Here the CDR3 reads CASSLAVGLTDTQYF. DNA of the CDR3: TGTGCCAGCAGCTTGGCCGTGGGGTTAACAGATACGCAGTATTTT.

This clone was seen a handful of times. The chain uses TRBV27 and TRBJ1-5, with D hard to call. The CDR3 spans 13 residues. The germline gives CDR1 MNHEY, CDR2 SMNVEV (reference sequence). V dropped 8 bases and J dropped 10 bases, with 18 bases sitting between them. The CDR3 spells CASGYGEIGPQHF. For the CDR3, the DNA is TGTGCCAGCGGATACGGGGAAATCGGCCCCCAGCATTTT.

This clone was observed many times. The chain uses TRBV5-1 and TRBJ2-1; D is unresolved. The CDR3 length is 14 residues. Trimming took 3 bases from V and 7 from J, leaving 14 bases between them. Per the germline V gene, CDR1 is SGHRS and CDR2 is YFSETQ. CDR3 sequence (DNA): TGCGCCAGCAGCTCTGAGGCCCACGCGAATGAGCAGTTCTTC. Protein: CASSSEAHANEQFF.

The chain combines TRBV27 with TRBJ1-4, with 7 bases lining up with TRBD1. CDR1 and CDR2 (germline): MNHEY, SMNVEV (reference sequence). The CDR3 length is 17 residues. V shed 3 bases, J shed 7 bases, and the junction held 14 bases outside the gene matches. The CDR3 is CASSFVPIQGRGEKLFF. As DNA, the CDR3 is TGTGCCAGCAGTTTTGTCCCCATACAGGGGCGGGGTGAAAAACTGTTTTTT.

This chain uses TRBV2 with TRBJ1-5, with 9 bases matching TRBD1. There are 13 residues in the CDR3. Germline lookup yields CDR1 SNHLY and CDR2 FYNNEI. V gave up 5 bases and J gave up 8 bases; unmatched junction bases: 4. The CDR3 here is CASSRTGEKPQHF. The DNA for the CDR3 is TGTGCCAGCAGTAGGACAGGGGAGAAGCCCCAGCATTTT.

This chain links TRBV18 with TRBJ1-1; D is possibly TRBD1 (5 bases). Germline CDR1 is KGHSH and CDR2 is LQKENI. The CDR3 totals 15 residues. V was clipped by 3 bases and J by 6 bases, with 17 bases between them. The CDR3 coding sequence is TGTGCCAGCTCACCTCGTGGGAATTGGGACTCTGAAGCTTTCTTT. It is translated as CASSPRGNWDSEAFF. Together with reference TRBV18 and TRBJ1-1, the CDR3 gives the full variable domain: NAGVMQNPRHLVRRRGQEARLRCSPMKGHSHVYWYRQLPEEGLKFMVYLQKENIIDESGMPKERFSAEFPKEGPSILRIQQVVRGDSAAYFCASSPRGNWDSEAFFGQGTRLTVV.

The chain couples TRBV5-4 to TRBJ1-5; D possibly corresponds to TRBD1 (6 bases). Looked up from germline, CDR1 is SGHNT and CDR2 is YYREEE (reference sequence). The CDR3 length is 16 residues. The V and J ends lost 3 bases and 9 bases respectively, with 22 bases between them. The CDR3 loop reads CASSSSSGGRSGPQHF. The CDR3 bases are TGTGCCAGCAGCTCCTCGTCGGGGGGCAGGTCAGGGCCCCAGCATTTT.

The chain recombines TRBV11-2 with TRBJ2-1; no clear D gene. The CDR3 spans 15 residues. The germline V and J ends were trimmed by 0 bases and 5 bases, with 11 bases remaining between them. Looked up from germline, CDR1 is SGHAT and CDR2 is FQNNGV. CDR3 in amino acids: CASSLDLSINNEQFF. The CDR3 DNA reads TGTGCCAGCAGCTTAGATCTGAGTATTAACAATGAGCAGTTCTTC. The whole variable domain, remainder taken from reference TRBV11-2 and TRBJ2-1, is EAGVAQSPRYKIIEKRQSVAFWCNPISGHATLYWYQQILGQGPKLLIQFQNNGVVDDSQLPKDRFSAERLKGVDSTLKIQPAKLEDSAVYLCASSLDLSINNEQFFGPGTRLTVL.

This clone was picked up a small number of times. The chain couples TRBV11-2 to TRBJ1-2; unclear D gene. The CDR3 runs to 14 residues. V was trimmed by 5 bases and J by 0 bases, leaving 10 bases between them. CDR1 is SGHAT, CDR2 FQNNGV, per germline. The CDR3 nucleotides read TGTGCCAGCAGCGTACCCCGGGCTAACTATGGCTACACCTTC. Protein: CASSVPRANYGYTF.

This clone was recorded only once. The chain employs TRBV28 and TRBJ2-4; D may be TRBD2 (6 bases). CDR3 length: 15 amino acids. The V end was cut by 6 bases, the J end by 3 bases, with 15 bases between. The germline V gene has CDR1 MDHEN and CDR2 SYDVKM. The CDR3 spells CASSPAGRDKNIQYF. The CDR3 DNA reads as TGTGCCAGCAGCCCCGCAGGGCGGGACAAAAACATTCAGTACTTC.

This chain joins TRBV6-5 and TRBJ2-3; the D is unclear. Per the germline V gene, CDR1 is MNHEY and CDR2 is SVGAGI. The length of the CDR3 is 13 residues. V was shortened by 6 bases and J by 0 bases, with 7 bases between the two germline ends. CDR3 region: CASRGRSTDTQYF. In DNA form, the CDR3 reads TGTGCCAGCAGAGGACGGAGCACAGATACGCAGTATTTT.

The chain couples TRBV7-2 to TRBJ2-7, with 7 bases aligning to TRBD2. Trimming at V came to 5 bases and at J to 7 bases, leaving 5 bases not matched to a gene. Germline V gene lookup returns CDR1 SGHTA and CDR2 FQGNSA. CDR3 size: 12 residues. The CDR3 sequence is CASSLPRGEQYF. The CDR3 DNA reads TGTGCCAGCAGCCTACCGCGGGGGGAGCAGTACTTC.

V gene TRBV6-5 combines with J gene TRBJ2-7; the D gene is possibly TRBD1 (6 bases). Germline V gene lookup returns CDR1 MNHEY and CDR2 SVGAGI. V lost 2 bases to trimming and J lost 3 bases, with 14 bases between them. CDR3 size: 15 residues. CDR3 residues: CASSYQAGVHYEQYF. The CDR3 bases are TGTGCCAGCAGTTACCAGGCAGGGGTACACTACGAGCAGTACTTC.

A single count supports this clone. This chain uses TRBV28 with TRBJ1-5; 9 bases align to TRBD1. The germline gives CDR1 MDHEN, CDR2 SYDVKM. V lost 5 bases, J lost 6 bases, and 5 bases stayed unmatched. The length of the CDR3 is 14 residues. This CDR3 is CASSLQGAVQPQHF. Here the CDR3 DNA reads TGTGCCAGCAGTCTACAGGGGGCAGTTCAGCCCCAGCATTTT.